The present TCR beta chain was sequenced within a study of cytomegalovirus exposure and HLA in healthy donors. The wider study: Out of 398 genotyped donors, 81% belonged to the Caucasian-associated ancestry cluster.

In the case of this clone: The target antigen is unknown.

V lost 3 bases and J 3 bases, leaving 15 bases between the germline ends. This CDR3 comprises 15 residues. Looked up from germline, CDR1 is MGHRA and CDR2 is YSYEKL. The study ran its PCR with 60 Vbeta and 13 Jbeta primers. Profiling relied on immunoSEQ multiplex PCR, and the TCRdb table lists in-frame clones only, not all of them. The sample data list about 130,000 clones. Whole-study results and caveats: In a later analysis, TCR beta V- and J-gene trimming showed a link to a missense DCLRE1C variant. In a later analysis, a genetic analysis reported fewer productive-TCR N-insertions in an Asian-associated ancestry cluster than the cohort average. A list of about 160 TCR beta chains associated with cytomegalovirus was given.

This clonotype was sampled from a man aged 18-30 years in good health and CMV-seronegative. V gene TRBV4-1 combines with J gene TRBJ2-7, with D unresolved. Sequenced material: PBMCs. The CDR3 region is CASSQSLGQNYEQYF. The CDR3 DNA reads TGCGCCAGCAGCCAGTCGCTGGGCCAGAACTACGAGCAGTACTTC.